This T cell receptor beta chain stems from a study of molecular identifiers for immune sequencing clone quantification. The J segment lost 4 bases and the V segment lost 5 bases, leaving 13 bases of the junction unmatched. This CDR3 has 17 residues. CDR1 and CDR2 from the germline V gene are MNHEY and SVGAGI. This clonotype was observed a handful of times. Its target is not known. Study outcomes and limitations: It was shown that clones above 20 RNA copies held over 99% of effector molecules, but under 1% in naive cells. Reports indicate spiked Jurkat TCR RNA from one cell could be found among 900,000 to 1,000,000 naive cells.

Via MiXCR, TCRdb re-called the PCR reads, giving one row per CDR3 protein. The table has hundreds of thousands of distinct CDR3 sequences, around 25% seen once. Sequenced material: naive CD8+ T cells from blood, with Jurkat cell RNA spiked in. The subset denotes: FACS-sorted CD8+CD4-CCR7+CD45RA+ naive T cells. The chain combines TRBV6-5 with TRBJ2-1; 8 nucleotides match TRBD2. This sequence originates from a human donor in good health. Some libraries in this study had Jurkat cell RNA spiked in. In DNA, the CDR3 is TGTGCCAGCAGTACCCTCGCGGCGAGCGGGAGTTACAATGAGCAGTTCTTC. The encoded protein is CASSTLAASGSYNEQFF.